This TCR beta chain stems from a study of PD-L1 blockade in urothelial cancer. For the study at large: Blood gave a median approximately 150,000 T cells.

The repertoire was sequenced with immunoSEQ multiplex PCR; TCRdb's copy has only in-frame clones and lacks some. The sample has tens of thousands of clones, around 87% seen once. The CDR3 sequence is 15 residues long. In germline, CDR1 is SNHLY, CDR2 FYNNEI. The V end was cut by 5 bases, the J end by 11 bases, with 24 bases between. Specified time point: pretreatment peripheral blood. The chain employs TRBV2 and TRBJ1-1; D uncertain. The sequencing here drew on PBMCs, taken around atezolizumab (anti-PD-L1) treatment. The receptor was isolated from a man aged 55 to 70 with urothelial cancer. The DNA for the CDR3 is TGTGCCAGCAGTACCGGGATTGGTTCCGCCTCCATCGCTTTCTTT. Translating gives CASSTGIGSASIAFF.